This T cell receptor (beta chain) was profiled in a study of blood T cell repertoires in COVID-19. This table comes from immunoSEQ multiplex PCR, and its TCRdb copy is limited to in-frame clones, with some not included. The sample yields about 320,000 clones, less than 85% seen once. Shortly before study entry, within 2 weeks, exposed participants had met a COVID-19 case. Sequencing was performed on PBMCs or T cells enriched from blood (not recorded which). This receptor was obtained from a woman between 25 and 40 years old who had been exposed to COVID-19.

CDR3 loop: CASSSGTVTYEQYF. CDR3 nucleotides: TGTGCCAGCAGCTCCGGGACAGTTACCTACGAGCAGTACTTC. The V gene is TRBV5-4, the J gene TRBJ2-7; 7 bases match TRBD1. Germline CDR1 reads SGHNT; CDR2 reads YYREEE (reference sequence). The CDR3 is made up of 14 amino acids. V lost 3 bases to trimming and J lost 2 bases; unmatched junction nucleotides: 5.